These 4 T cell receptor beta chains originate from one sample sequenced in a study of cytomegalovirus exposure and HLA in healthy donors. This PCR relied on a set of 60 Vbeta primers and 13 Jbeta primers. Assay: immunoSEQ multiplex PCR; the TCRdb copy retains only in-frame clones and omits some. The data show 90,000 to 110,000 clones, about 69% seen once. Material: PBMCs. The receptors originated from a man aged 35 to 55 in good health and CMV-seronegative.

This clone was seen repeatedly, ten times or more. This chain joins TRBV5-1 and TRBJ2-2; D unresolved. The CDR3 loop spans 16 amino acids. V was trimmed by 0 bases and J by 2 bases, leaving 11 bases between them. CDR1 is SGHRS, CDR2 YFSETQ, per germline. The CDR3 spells CASSLGTSVNTGELFF. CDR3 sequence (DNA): TGCGCCAGCAGCTTGGGTACCAGCGTCAACACCGGGGAGCTGTTTTTT. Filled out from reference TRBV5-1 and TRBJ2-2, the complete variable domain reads KAGVTQTPRYLIKTRGQQVTLSCSPISGHRSVSWYQQTPGQGLQFLFEYFSETQRNKGNFPGRFSGRQFSNSRSEMNVSTLELGDSALYLCASSLGTSVNTGELFFGEGSRLTVL.

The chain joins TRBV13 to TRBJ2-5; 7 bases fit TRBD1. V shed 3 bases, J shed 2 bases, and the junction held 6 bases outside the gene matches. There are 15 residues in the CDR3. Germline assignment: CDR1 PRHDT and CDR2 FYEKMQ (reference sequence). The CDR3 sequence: CASSFAQGRQETQYF. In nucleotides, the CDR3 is TGTGCCAGCAGCTTTGCACAGGGGCGGCAAGAGACCCAGTACTTC.

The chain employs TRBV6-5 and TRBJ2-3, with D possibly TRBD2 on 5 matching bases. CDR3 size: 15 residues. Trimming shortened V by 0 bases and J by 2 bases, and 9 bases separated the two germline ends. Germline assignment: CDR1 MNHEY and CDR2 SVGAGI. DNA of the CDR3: TGTGCCAGCAGTTACTCGGAGCGGACCACAGATACGCAGTATTTT. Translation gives CASSYSERTTDTQYF.

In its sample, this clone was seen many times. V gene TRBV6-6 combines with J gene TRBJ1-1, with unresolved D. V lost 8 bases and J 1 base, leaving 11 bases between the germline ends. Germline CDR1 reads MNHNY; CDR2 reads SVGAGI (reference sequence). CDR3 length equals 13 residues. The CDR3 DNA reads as TGTGCCAGCGACACGGCGCAGAACACTGAAGCTTTCTTT. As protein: CASDTAQNTEAFF.